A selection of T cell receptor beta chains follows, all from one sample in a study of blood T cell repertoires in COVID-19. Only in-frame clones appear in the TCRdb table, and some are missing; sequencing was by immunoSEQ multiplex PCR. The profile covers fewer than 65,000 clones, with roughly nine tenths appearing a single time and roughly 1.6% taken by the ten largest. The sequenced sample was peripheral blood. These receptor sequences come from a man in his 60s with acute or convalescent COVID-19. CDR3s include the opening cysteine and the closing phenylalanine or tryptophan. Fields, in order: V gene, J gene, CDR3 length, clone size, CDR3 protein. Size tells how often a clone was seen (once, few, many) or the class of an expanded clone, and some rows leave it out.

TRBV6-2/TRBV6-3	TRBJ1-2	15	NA	CASSALTGGVGGYTF
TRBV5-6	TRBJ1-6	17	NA	CASSFPGGFSYNSPLHF
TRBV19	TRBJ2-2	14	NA	CASSTDRLTGELFF
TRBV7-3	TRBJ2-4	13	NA	CASSLTWQYPQYF
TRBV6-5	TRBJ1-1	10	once	CATGRTEAFF
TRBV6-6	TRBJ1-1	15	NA	CASSYSIAGGTEAFF
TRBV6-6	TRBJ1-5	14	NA	CASSYDSGFQPQHF
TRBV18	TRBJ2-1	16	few	CASSRTSGGAYNEQFF
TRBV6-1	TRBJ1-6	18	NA	CASSEATFGQAYNSPLHF
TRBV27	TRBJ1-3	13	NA	CASSPGGGNTIYF
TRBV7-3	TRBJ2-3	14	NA	CASSMTGGTDTQYF
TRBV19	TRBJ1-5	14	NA	CASSETGGNQPQHF
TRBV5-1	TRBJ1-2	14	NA	CASSLGQGAYGYTF
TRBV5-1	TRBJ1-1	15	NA	CASSLEVTVNTEAFF
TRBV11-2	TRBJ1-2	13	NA	CASSSGDLIGYTF
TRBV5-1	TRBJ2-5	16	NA	CASRTGGGISQETQYF
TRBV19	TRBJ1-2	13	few	CASGVQGNYGYTF
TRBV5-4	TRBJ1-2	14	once	CASSLDRANYGYTF
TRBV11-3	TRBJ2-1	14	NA	CASSLGQGAEEQFF
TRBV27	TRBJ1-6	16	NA	CASSFHRGRYNSPLHF
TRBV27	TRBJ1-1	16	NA	CASSLAHGEVITEAFF
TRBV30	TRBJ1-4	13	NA	CAWRDRANEKLFF
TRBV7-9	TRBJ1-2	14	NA	CASSLAGGHGGYTF
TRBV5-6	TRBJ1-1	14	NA	CASRRQGVGTEAFF
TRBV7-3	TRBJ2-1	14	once	CASSLNRDRNEQFF
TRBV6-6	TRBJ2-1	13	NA	CASNLDRYNEQFF
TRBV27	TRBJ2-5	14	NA	CASSLGFQQETQYF
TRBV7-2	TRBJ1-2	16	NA	CASSLPPGQGTGGYTF
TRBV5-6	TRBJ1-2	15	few	CASSLGQGPIYGYTF
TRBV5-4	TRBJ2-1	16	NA	CASSSKGTPSQSEQFF
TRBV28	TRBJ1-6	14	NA	CASSLGPLGSPLHF
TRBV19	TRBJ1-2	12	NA	CASYGVNYGYTF
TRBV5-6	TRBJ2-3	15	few	CASSPADRSTDTQYF
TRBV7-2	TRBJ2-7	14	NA	CASSWTSGGHEQYF
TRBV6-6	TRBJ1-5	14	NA	CASSPTGTNQPQHF
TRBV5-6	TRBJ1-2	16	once	CASSYQGQGAYYGYTF
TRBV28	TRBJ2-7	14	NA	CASSLFRVFGEQYF